Following are 5 T cell receptor beta chains from one sample sequenced in a study of graft-versus-host responses after intestinal transplantation. Only in-frame clones appear in the TCRdb table, and some are missing; sequencing was by immunoSEQ multiplex PCR. Found here are roughly 120,000 clones, approximately 96% of them singletons; the top ten hold over 2.5%. Their antigens remain unidentified. The sequences come from unstimulated CD8+ T cells sorted from spleen or lymph node cells, collected before intestinal transplant. All receptors derive from a human donor who received an intestinal transplant.

The chain uses TRBV4-1 and TRBJ2-1, with 15 nucleotides matching TRBD2. The length of the CDR3 is 16 residues. J was trimmed by 7 bases and V by 1 base; bases with no gene match: 2. The germline gives CDR1 MGHRA, CDR2 YSYEKL. CDR3 DNA sequence: TGCGCCAGCAGCCAAGGGGGACTAGCGGGAGGAAATGAGCAGTTCTTC. Protein product: CASSQGGLAGGNEQFF.

The chain carries TRBV30 and TRBJ1-1; the D is unclear. CDR3 length: 15 amino acids. Trimming took off 2 bases at V and 3 bases at J, with 16 bases between the two ends. Germline lookup yields CDR1 GTSNPN and CDR2 SVGIG (reference sequence). Written as DNA, the CDR3 is TGTGCCTGGAGTATCCGGTCGAAAGGGTACACTGAAGCTTTCTTT. Translation: CAWSIRSKGYTEAFF. Looking up the rest from reference TRBV30 and TRBJ1-1 gives the full variable domain: SQTIHQWPATLVQPVGSPLSLECTVEGTSNPNLYWYRQAAGRGLQLLFYSVGIGQISSEVPQNLSASRPQDRQFILSSKKLLLSDSGFYLCAWSIRSKGYTEAFFGQGTRLTVV.

The chain recombines TRBV9 with TRBJ2-7; D may be TRBD2 (6 bases). Per germline, CDR1 SGDLS and CDR2 YYNGEE. The CDR3 sequence is 16 residues long. Between the trimmed V and J ends, which lost 4 bases and 2 bases, there was a span of 19 bases. CDR3 DNA sequence: TGTGCCAGCAGCCCCTGGGGAGGCGGGACCACCTACGAGCAGTACTTC. It yields the protein CASSPWGGGTTYEQYF.

The rearrangement uses TRBV7-3 and TRBJ1-1; D is ambiguous. The CDR3 is 14 residues long. Germline assignment: CDR1 SGHTA and CDR2 FQGTGA. Between the trimmed V and J ends, which lost 0 bases and 4 bases, there was a span of 9 bases. This CDR3 reads CASSLTIGSTEAFF. CDR3 DNA: TGTGCCAGCAGCTTAACGATCGGCAGCACTGAAGCTTTCTTT.

The chain couples TRBV7-9 to TRBJ1-4; unclear D gene. CDR1 SEHNR and CDR2 FQNEAQ come from the germline V gene (reference sequence). Between the trimmed V and J ends, which lost 5 bases and 7 bases, there was a span of 14 bases. The CDR3 runs 14 residues. CDR3: CASSPPFRGEKLFF. DNA of the CDR3: TGTGCCAGCAGCCCTCCCTTCCGGGGTGAAAAACTGTTTTTT.